Below, 13 T cell receptor beta chains from the same sample are listed, as sequenced in a study of CD8 T cells in Susac syndrome (dated by TCRdb to the late 2010s). Libraries came from the immunoSEQ multiplex PCR assay. RNA was extracted using the RNeasy kit, and roughly 0.45 to 1 ug of the RNA was reverse transcribed with random hexamers. TCRdb took the public reads, trimmed them with fastp at Q25, ran MiXCR for clone calling and kept in-frame beta chains. Every entry covers one CDR3 protein and lists the most common genes and DNA from its rows. Across this sample there are 200,000 to 250,000 distinct CDR3 sequences, with about 95% seen only once. In total, the top ten clones hold less than 0.095% of the sample. The sample comprised CD4+ T cells from PBMCs. The receptors stem from a human donor with multiple sclerosis.

The chain has TRBV28 and TRBJ2-3, with 16 bases identical to TRBD2. Germline V gives CDR1 MDHEN, CDR2 SYDVKM. Trimming cost V 7 bases and J 5 bases; bases outside gene matches: 6. The CDR3 is 16 residues long. CDR3 DNA sequence: TGTGCCAGCACCGGGACTAGCGGGGGGGTCGGAGATACGCAGTATTTT. Translation: CASTGTSGGVGDTQYF.

This sequence joins TRBV27 and TRBJ2-2, with D possibly TRBD1 on 5 matching bases. Trimming removed 6 bases at V and 4 bases at J, with 15 bases between. The CDR3 runs to 15 residues. Germline CDR1 is MNHEY and CDR2 is SMNVEV (reference sequence). CDR3 residues: CASRSQGLVTGELFF. The CDR3 DNA reads TGTGCCAGCAGATCTCAGGGTTTAGTCACCGGGGAGCTGTTTTTT.

This rearrangement joins TRBV30 to TRBJ1-1, with TRBD1 matching 9 bases. Germline-derived CDR1 and CDR2 are GTSNPN and SVGIG (reference sequence). The V segment lost 5 bases and the J segment 5 bases; nucleotides outside the gene matches: 3. This CDR3 is built from 12 residues. The CDR3 sequence is CAWDRGWTEAFF. DNA of the CDR3: TGTGCCTGGGACAGGGGGTGGACTGAAGCTTTCTTT.

This chain connects TRBV6-2 or TRBV6-3 to TRBJ1-5; 9 bases are shared with TRBD1. V shed 7 bases, J shed 6 bases, and the junction held 4 bases outside the gene matches. CDR3 length: 13 amino acids. CDR1 is MNHEY and CDR2 is SVGEGT in the germline V gene. CDR3 bases: TGTGCCAGCAACCACAGGGGGCTTCAGCCCCAGCATTTT. It encodes CASNHRGLQPQHF.

The chain has TRBV5-6 and TRBJ1-1; the D is unclear. Germline V gives CDR1 SGHDT, CDR2 YYEEEE. The V end lost 2 bases, the J end lost 4 bases, and 9 bases lay between the germline ends. This CDR3 has 13 amino acids. The CDR3 protein is CASSLADGTEAFF. CDR3 coding DNA: TGTGCCAGCAGCTTAGCCGATGGCACTGAAGCTTTCTTT.

This chain connects TRBV9 to TRBJ1-1; D might be TRBD1 (6 bases). CDR1 and CDR2 from the germline V gene are SGDLS and YYNGEE. Trimming removed 3 bases from V and 7 bases from J, with 19 bases in between. The CDR3 covers 15 residues. This CDR3 is CASSANNRVGVEAFF. CDR3 in DNA: TGTGCCAGCAGCGCCAATAACAGGGTAGGAGTTGAAGCTTTCTTT.

The chain uses TRBV5-1 and TRBJ2-3, with D perhaps matching TRBD2 (5 bases). The length of the CDR3 is 14 residues. Trimming removed 7 bases from V and 3 bases from J, with 15 bases in between. Germline V gene sequence: CDR1 SGHRS, CDR2 YFSETQ. The CDR3 sequence: CASGSSRGTDTQYF. The CDR3 nucleotides are TGCGCCAGCGGCAGTTCTCGGGGAACAGATACGCAGTATTTT.

This chain links TRBV5-1 with TRBJ2-5, with TRBD2 matching 8 bases. Germline V gene lookup returns CDR1 SGHRS and CDR2 YFSETQ. With 1 base clipped from V and 5 bases from J, the junction kept 7 bases outside the gene matches. CDR3 length equals 15 residues. This CDR3 is CASSLTSSGGETQYF. CDR3 nucleotide sequence: TGCGCCAGCAGCTTGACTTCCAGCGGGGGTGAGACCCAGTACTTC. The entire variable domain, with the rest obtained from reference TRBV5-1 and TRBJ2-5, is as follows: KAGVTQTPRYLIKTRGQQVTLSCSPISGHRSVSWYQQTPGQGLQFLFEYFSETQRNKGNFPGRFSGRQFSNSRSEMNVSTLELGDSALYLCASSLTSSGGETQYFGPGTRLLVL.

The chain joins TRBV27 to TRBJ2-7; perhaps D is TRBD1 or TRBD2 (5 bases each). The germline V gene encodes CDR1 MNHEY and CDR2 SMNVEV (reference sequence). Trimming took off 7 bases at V and 0 bases at J, with 10 bases between the two ends. The CDR3 covers 13 residues. In DNA form, the CDR3 reads TGTGCCAGCACACGGGACGGCTCCTACGAGCAGTACTTC. Its translation: CASTRDGSYEQYF.

This clonotype was seen just once. The CDR3: CASSQVTGVPDTQYF. Written as DNA, the CDR3 is TGTGCCAGCAGCCAAGTTACGGGAGTCCCAGATACGCAGTATTTT. The chain has TRBV4-2 and TRBJ2-3, with D tentatively TRBD2 (6 bases). Germline V gene lookup returns CDR1 LGHNA and CDR2 YNFKEQ. The CDR3 runs to 15 residues. V lost 1 base, J lost 4 bases, and 12 bases lay in between.

The rearrangement joins TRBV29-1 to TRBJ1-2, with 7 bases identical to TRBD1. The germline gives CDR1 SQVTM, CDR2 ANQGSEA. V trimming: 7 bases; J trimming: 6 bases; junction bases outside the gene matches: 5. The CDR3 sequence is 11 residues long. The CDR3 nucleotides are TGCAGCGGCAAACAGGGGAATGGCTACACCTTC. Its protein product is CSGKQGNGYTF.

This rearrangement joins TRBV18 to TRBJ2-3, with D perhaps TRBD1 (6 bases). Trimming took 1 base from V and 0 from J, leaving 11 bases between them. The CDR3 is made up of 16 amino acids. Germline V gene lookup returns CDR1 KGHSH and CDR2 LQKENI. The CDR3 spells CASSPLAGASTDTQYF. CDR3 DNA sequence: TGTGCCAGCTCACCACTAGCAGGGGCTAGCACAGATACGCAGTATTTT.

This chain connects TRBV29-1 to TRBJ1-3; D is undetermined. The CDR3 runs 13 residues. Per the germline V gene, CDR1 is SQVTM and CDR2 is ANQGSEA. Trimming took off 5 bases at V and 0 bases at J, with 8 bases between the two ends. The CDR3 DNA reads TGCAGCGTTCAGGTGTACTCTGGAAACACCATATATTTT. Protein product: CSVQVYSGNTIYF. The entire variable domain, with the rest obtained from reference TRBV29-1 and TRBJ1-3, is as follows: SAVISQKPSRDICQRGTSLTIQCQVDSQVTMMFWYRQQPGQSLTLIATANQGSEATYESGFVIDKFPISRPNLTFSTLTVSNMSPEDSSIYLCSVQVYSGNTIYFGEGSWLTVV.